The present TCR beta chain was sequenced within a study of blood T cells in healthy people across ages. PCR was performed a second time for about 7 to 12 cycles using a sample-barcoded 5' primer and a J-beta primer mix. TCRdb independently ran MiXCR on the 5' RACE reads; one entry per CDR3 protein. The data show around 1,600,000 distinct CDR3 sequences, roughly two fifths seen once. V was clipped by 7 bases and J by 6 bases, with 12 bases between them. This CDR3 is built from 12 residues. In germline, CDR1 is MDHEN, CDR2 SYDVKM. This TCR was recovered from a woman between 18 and 29 years old in good health. The specimen was blood. The chain links TRBV28 to TRBJ1-1; D unresolved. In nucleotides, the CDR3 is TGTGCCAGCAAGACCCTACAGTCTGAAGCTTTCTTT. Its protein product is CASKTLQSEAFF.